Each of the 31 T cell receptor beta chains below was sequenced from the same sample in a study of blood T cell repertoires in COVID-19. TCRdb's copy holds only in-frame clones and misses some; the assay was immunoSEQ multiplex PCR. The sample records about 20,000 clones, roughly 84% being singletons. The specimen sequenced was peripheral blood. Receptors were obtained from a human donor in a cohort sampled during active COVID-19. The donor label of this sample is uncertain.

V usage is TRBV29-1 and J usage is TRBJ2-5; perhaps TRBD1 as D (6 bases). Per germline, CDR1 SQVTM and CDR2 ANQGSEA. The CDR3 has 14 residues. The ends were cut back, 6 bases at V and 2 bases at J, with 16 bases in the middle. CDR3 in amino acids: CSVGAVGLQETQYF. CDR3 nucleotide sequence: TGCAGCGTGGGGGCTGTCGGCTTGCAAGAGACCCAGTACTTC.

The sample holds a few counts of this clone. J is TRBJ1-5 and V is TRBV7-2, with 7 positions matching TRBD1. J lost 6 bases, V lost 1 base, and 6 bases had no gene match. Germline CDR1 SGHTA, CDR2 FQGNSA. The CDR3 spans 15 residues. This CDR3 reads CASSLEGGVSQPQHF. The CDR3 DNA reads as TGTGCCAGCAGCTTAGAAGGGGGCGTCAGTCAGCCCCAGCATTTT.

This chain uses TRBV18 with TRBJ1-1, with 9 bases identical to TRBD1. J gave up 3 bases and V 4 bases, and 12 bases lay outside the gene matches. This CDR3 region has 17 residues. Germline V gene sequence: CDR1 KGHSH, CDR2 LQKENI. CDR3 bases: TGTGCCAGCTCACTACCCCCGGGACAGGGTCAGTACACTGAAGCTTTCTTT. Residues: CASSLPPGQGQYTEAFF.

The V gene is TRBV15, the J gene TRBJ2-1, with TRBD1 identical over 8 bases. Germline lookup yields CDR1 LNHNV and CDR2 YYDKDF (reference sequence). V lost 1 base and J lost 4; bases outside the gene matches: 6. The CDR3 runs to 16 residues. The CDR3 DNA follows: TGTGCCACCAGCAGAGGCAAGGACAGGGATTACAATGAGCAGTTCTTC. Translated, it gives CATSRGKDRDYNEQFF.

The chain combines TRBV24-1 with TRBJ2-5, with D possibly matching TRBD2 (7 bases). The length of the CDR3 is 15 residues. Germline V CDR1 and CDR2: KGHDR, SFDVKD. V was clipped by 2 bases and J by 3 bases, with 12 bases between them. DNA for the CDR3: TGTGCCACCAGTGATTGGGGAGGGGGTGAAGAGACCCAGTACTTC. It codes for CATSDWGGGEETQYF.

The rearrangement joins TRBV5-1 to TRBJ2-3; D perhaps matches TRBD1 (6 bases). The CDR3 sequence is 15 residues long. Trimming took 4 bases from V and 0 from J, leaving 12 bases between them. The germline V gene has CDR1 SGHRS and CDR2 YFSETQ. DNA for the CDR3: TGCGCCAGCAGCATGGGGGCGGGTAGCACAGATACGCAGTATTTT. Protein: CASSMGAGSTDTQYF.

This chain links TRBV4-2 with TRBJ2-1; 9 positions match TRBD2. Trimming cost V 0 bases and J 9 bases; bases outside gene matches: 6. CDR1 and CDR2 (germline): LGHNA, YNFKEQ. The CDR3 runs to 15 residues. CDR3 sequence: CASSQESREGGEQFF. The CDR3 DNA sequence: TGTGCCAGCAGCCAAGAATCGCGGGAGGGCGGTGAGCAGTTCTTC.

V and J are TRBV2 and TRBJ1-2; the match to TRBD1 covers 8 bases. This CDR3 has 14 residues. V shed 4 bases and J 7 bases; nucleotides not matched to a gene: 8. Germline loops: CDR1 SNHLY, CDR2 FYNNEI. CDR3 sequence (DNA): TGTGCCAGCAGTGTTTCCAGGGGGCACTTTGGCTACACCTTC. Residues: CASSVSRGHFGYTF.

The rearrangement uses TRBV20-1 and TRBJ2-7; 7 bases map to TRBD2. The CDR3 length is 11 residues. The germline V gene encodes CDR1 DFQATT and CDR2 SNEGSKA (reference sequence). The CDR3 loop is CGLGQLYEQYF. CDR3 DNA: TGCGGACTAGGGCAACTCTACGAGCAGTACTTC.

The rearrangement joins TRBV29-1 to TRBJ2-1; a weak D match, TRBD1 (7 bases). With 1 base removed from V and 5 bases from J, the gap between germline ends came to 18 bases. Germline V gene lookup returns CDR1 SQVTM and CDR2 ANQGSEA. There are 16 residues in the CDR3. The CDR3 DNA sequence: TGCAGCGTTGAAGGGCAGGCGGGACAGATCAACAATGAGCAGTTCTTC. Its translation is CSVEGQAGQINNEQFF.

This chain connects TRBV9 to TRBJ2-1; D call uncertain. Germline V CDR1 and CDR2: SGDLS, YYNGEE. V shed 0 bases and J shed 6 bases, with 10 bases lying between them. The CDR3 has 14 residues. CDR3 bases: TGTGCCAGCAGCGTAGCTGGCCCCCCCAATGAGCAGTTCTTC. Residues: CASSVAGPPNEQFF.

The CDR3 here is CASSELGLSIEQFF. The CDR3 DNA reads TGCGCCAGCAGCGAACTGGGACTATCCATTGAGCAGTTCTTC. The chain links TRBV4-1 to TRBJ2-1, with 7 bases aligning to TRBD2. The V and J ends lost 5 bases and 9 bases, in that order; junction bases with no gene match: 10. In germline, CDR1 is MGHRA, CDR2 YSYEKL. The CDR3 runs to 14 residues.

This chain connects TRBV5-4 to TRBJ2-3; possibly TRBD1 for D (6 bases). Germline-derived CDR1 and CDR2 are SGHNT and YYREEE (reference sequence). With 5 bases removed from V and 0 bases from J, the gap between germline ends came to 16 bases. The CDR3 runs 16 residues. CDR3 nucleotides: TGTGCCAGCAGACCCGGACAGCTGACTAGCACAGATACGCAGTATTTT. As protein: CASRPGQLTSTDTQYF.

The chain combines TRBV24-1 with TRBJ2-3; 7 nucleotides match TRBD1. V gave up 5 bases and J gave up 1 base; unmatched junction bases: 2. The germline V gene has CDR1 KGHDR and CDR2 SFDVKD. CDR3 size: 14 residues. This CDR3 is CATSGGTGTDTQYF. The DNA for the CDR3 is TGTGCCACCAGTGGGGGGACAGGCACAGATACGCAGTATTTT.

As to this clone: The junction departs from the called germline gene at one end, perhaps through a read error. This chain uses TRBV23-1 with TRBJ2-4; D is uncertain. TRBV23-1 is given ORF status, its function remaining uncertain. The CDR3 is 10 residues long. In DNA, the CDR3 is TGTGGAGAAGCCAAAAACATTCAGTACTTC. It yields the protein CGEAKNIQYF.

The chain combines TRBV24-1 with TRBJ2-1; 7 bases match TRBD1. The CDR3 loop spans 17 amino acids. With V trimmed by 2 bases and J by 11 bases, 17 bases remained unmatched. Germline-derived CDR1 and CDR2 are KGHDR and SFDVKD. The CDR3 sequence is CATSDSYDRVLPGQQFF. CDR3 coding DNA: TGTGCCACCAGTGATTCCTATGACAGGGTATTGCCCGGGCAGCAGTTCTTC.

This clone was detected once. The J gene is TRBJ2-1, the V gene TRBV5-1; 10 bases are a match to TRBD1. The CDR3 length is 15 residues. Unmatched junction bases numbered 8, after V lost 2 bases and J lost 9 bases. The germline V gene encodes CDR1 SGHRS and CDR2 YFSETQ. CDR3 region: CASSLLGTGAGEQFF. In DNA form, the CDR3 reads TGCGCCAGCAGCTTACTTGGGACAGGGGCAGGTGAGCAGTTCTTC. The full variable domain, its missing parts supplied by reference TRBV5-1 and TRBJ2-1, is KAGVTQTPRYLIKTRGQQVTLSCSPISGHRSVSWYQQTPGQGLQFLFEYFSETQRNKGNFPGRFSGRQFSNSRSEMNVSTLELGDSALYLCASSLLGTGAGEQFFGPGTRLTVL.

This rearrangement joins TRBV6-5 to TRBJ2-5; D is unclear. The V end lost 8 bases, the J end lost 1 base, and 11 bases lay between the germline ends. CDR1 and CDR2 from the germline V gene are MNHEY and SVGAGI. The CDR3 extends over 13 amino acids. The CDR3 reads CASSRAGQETQYF. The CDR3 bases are TGTGCCAGCTCCAGAGCAGGCCAAGAGACCCAGTACTTC.

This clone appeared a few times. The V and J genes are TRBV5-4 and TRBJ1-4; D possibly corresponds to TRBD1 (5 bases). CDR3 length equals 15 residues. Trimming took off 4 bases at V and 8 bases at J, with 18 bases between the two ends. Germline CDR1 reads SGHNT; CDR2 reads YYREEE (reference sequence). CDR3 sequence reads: CASSGGEGDNEKLFF. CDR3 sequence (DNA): TGTGCCAGCAGCGGGGGGGAAGGGGATAACGAAAAACTGTTTTTT.

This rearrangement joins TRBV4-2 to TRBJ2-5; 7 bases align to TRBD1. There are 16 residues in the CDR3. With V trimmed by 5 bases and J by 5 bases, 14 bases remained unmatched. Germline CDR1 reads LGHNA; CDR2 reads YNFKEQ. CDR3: CASSVQGSPPSETQYF. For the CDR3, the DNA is TGTGCCAGCAGCGTACAGGGGTCCCCACCCTCCGAGACCCAGTACTTC.

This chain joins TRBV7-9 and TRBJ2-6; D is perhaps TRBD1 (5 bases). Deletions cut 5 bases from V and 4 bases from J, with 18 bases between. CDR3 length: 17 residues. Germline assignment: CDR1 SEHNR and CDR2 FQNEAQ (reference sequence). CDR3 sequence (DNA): TGTGCCAGCAGCCCTGGAGACAGCTTTGCCGGGGCCAACGTCCTGACTTTC. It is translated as CASSPGDSFAGANVLTF.

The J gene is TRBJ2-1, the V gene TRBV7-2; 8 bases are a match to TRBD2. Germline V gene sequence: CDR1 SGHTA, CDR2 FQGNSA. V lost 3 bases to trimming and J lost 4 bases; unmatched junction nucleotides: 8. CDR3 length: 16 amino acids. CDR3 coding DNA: TGTGCCAGCAGCTTGGGAGCGGGAGTCGGGTACAATGAGCAGTTCTTC. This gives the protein CASSLGAGVGYNEQFF.

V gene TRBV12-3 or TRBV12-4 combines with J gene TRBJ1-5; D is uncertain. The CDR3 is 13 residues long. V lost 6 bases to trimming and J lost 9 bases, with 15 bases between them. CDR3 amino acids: CASSPGSLGPQHF. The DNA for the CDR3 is TGTGCCAGCAGCCCCGGGTCCTTAGGGCCCCAGCATTTT.

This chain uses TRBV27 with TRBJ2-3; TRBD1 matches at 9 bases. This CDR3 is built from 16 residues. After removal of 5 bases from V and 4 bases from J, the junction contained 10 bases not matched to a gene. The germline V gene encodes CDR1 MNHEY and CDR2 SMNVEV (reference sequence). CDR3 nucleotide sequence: TGTGCCAGCAGTCTTGGAGGGGGACAGGGTGCAGATACGCAGTATTTT. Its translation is CASSLGGGQGADTQYF.

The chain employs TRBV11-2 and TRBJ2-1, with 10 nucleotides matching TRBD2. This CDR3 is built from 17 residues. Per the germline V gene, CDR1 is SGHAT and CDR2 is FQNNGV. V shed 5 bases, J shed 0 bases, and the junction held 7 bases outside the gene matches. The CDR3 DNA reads TGTGCCAGCAGCGTCTACTCTAGCGGGAGCTCCTACAATGAGCAGTTCTTC. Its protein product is CASSVYSSGSSYNEQFF. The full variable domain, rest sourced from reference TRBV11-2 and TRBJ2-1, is EAGVAQSPRYKIIEKRQSVAFWCNPISGHATLYWYQQILGQGPKLLIQFQNNGVVDDSQLPKDRFSAERLKGVDSTLKIQPAKLEDSAVYLCASSVYSSGSSYNEQFFGPGTRLTVL.

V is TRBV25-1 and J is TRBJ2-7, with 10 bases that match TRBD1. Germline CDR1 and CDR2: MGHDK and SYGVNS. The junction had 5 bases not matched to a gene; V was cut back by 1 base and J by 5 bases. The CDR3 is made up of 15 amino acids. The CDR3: CASSELGTGDDEQYF. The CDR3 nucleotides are TGTGCCAGCAGTGAATTAGGGACAGGGGACGACGAGCAGTACTTC.

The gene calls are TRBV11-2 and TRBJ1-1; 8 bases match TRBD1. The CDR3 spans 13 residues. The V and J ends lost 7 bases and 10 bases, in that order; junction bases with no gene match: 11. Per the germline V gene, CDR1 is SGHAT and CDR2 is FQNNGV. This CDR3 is CASTAIGQGRAFF. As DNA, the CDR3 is TGTGCCAGCACCGCGATAGGACAGGGTCGAGCTTTCTTT.

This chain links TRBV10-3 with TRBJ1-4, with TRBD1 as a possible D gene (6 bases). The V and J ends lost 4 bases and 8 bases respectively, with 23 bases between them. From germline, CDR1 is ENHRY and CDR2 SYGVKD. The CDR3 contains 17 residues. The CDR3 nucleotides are TGTGCCATCAGTGTGATGCTTAGTGGGGGCGAAAAAGAAAAACTGTTTTTT. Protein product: CAISVMLSGGEKEKLFF.

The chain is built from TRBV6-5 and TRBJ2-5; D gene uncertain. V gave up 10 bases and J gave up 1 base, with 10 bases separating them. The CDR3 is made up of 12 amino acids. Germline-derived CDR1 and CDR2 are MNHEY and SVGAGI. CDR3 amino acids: CATRSIQETQYF. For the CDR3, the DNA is TGTGCCACCCGAAGCATCCAAGAGACCCAGTACTTC.

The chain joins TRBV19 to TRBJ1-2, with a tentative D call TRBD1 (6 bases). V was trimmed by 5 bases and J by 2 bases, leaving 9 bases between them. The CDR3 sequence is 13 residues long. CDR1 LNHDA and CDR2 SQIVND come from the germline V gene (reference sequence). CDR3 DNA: TGTGCCAGTAGTCGAGACAGGAACTATGGCTACACCTTC. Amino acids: CASSRDRNYGYTF.

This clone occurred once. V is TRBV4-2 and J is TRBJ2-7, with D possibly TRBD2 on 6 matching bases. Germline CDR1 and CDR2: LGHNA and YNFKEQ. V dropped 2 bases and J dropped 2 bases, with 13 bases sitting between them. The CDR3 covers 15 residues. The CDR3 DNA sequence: TGTGCCAGCAGCCAATCTAGCGCGAGCACCTACGAGCAGTACTTC. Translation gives CASSQSSASTYEQYF.